This T cell receptor (beta chain) originates from a study of blood T cell repertoires in COVID-19. TCRdb's copy holds only in-frame clones and misses some; the assay was immunoSEQ multiplex PCR. Of roughly 340,000 clones listed, 75% to 90% are singletons. CDR3 length equals 18 residues. Trimming removed 2 bases from V and 3 bases from J, with 20 bases in between. The V gene's germline CDR1 is LNHDA and CDR2 SQIVND (reference sequence). The sequence was obtained from a man between 18 and 29 years old who had recovered from COVID-19. Sample: PBMCs or T cells enriched from blood (not recorded which). V and J are TRBV19 and TRBJ2-4; TRBD2 is a possible D gene (6 bases). The CDR3 coding sequence is TGTGCCAGTAGTATAAAGTTCGCGGGGTGGGAAGACAAAAACATTCAGTACTTC. Translated: CASSIKFAGWEDKNIQYF.